This T cell receptor (beta chain) came from a study of OX40 agonist ivuxolimab in advanced cancers. Study-wide points: Expanded clones belonging to CD8+ T cells outnumbered, on average, those of CD4+. Doses of 0.1 to 3.0 mg/kg were accompanied by clonal expansion of CD4+ and CD8+ blood T cells by week 6.

On this clone: Antigen unknown.

Profiling relied on immunoSEQ multiplex PCR, and the TCRdb table lists in-frame clones only, not all of them. The sample includes roughly 100,000 clones, roughly four fifths of them seen just once. Trimming removed 3 bases from V and 6 bases from J; junction bases left unmatched: 9. Germline-derived CDR1 and CDR2 are MGHRA and YSYEKL. This CDR3 contains 16 residues. This receptor was identified in an adult with an advanced solid tumor such as melanoma, head and neck, liver or kidney cancer. The sample consisted of CD4+ or CD8+ T cells sorted from blood, taken in a trial of the OX40 agonist ivuxolimab. The chain links TRBV4-1 to TRBJ2-3; 10 nucleotides line up with TRBD2. The CDR3 nucleotides are TGCGCCAGCAGCCAGGGGTGGACTAGCGGCGCGGATACGCAGTATTTT. Amino acids: CASSQGWTSGADTQYF.